A selection of T cell receptor beta chains follows, all from one sample in a study of regulatory T cells in long-lasting Graves disease. TCRdb re-called the multiplex PCR reads with MiXCR, one entry per CDR3 protein. The table has more than 400,000 distinct CDR3 sequences, roughly 17% seen once. The sample also formed part of further work on T cells in Graves' hyperthyroidism and ophthalmopathy.

This sample comprised peripheral blood mononuclear cells (PBMCs), obtained at new diagnosis, from a patient treated with antithyroid drugs. The receptors stem from a woman aged 25 to 39 with Graves disease. Both conserved end residues are part of each CDR3. D genes are given only for firm matches. Expanded clones get a size class; other rows say once, few or many, or leave the size out.

CDR3 length,J gene,clone size,V gene,D gene,CDR3 protein,CDR3 DNA
11,TRBJ1-1,few,TRBV15,-,CATSTVRTWKF,TGTGCCACCAGCACTGTCCGGACTTGGAAGTTT
14,TRBJ2-1,many,TRBV7-6,-,CASSPKQGVHEQFF,TGTGCCAGCAGCCCCAAACAGGGAGTCCATGAGCAGTTCTTC
15,TRBJ2-5,many,TRBV20-1,-,CSARGRAGTQETQYF,TGCAGTGCTAGAGGTCGGGCGGGAACACAAGAGACCCAGTACTTC
13,TRBJ2-3,-,TRBV7-9,-,CASSLATNPAQYF,TGTGCCAGCAGCTTAGCTACTAATCCGGCGCAGTATTTT
18,TRBJ2-2,few,TRBV6-1,TRBD2,CASREPGLVTSYTGELFF,TGTGCCAGCAGGGAACCGGGACTAGTTACTTCTTACACCGGGGAGCTGTTTTTT
15,TRBJ1-2,many,TRBV5-1,TRBD1,CASSSTGTGVYGYTF,TGCGCCAGCAGCAGTACCGGGACAGGGGTCTATGGCTACACCTTC
13,TRBJ2-7,many,TRBV28,TRBD1,CASRRDRVWEQYF,TGTGCCAGCCGCCGAGACAGGGTTTGGGAGCAGTACTTC
13,TRBJ2-7,-,TRBV14,-,CASSQDGRYEQYF,TGTGCCAGCAGCCAAGACGGCCGATACGAGCAGTACTTC
12,TRBJ1-5,-,TRBV5-5,-,CASSLVKQPQHF,TGTGCCAGCAGCTTGGTGAAACAGCCCCAGCATTTT
13,TRBJ1-2,many,TRBV6-1,-,CASSRGLPLGYTF,TGTGCCAGCAGTCGCGGATTACCTCTAGGGTACACCTTC
12,TRBJ1-1,many,TRBV29-1,TRBD1,CSETGDVTEAFF,TGCAGCGAGACAGGGGATGTGACTGAAGCTTTCTTT
17,TRBJ2-2,-,TRBV5-5,-,CASSQFIQTRNTGELFF,TGTGCCAGCAGCCAGTTTATCCAGACTAGAAACACCGGGGAGCTGTTTTTT
16,TRBJ1-2,many,TRBV28,TRBD1,CASSFYMRQGSDGYTF,TGTGCCAGCAGTTTTTATATGAGACAGGGTTCCGATGGCTACACCTTC
15,TRBJ1-1,few,TRBV6-2/TRBV6-3,TRBD1,CASSVSAGGPPEAFF,TGTGCCAGCAGTGTGTCGGCAGGGGGCCCCCCAGAAGCTTTCTTT
14,TRBJ2-1,many,TRBV6-2/TRBV6-3,TRBD2,CASSDPGLAGEQFF,TGTGCCAGCAGTGATCCGGGACTAGCGGGTGAGCAGTTCTTC
14,TRBJ2-4,many,TRBV2,TRBD2,CASGEGLAKNIQYF,TGTGCCAGTGGGGAGGGACTAGCCAAAAACATTCAGTACTTC
16,TRBJ1-1,few,TRBV6-5,-,CASSYEARQLNTEAFF,TGTGCCAGCAGTTACGAGGCCAGGCAACTGAACACTGAAGCTTTCTTT
14,TRBJ2-7,many,TRBV11-1,-,CASSLVPGTYEQYF,TGTGCCAGCAGCTTAGTTCCAGGGACCTACGAGCAGTACTTC
16,TRBJ2-1,once,TRBV4-1,TRBD1,CASSQGRDRGTNEQFF,TGCGCCAGCAGCCAAGGCAGGGACAGGGGAACCAATGAGCAGTTCTTC
15,TRBJ2-7,-,TRBV7-9,TRBD2,CASSQTSGRSYEQYF,TGTGCCAGCAGCCAGACTAGCGGGAGGTCCTACGAGCAGTACTTC
16,TRBJ1-6,many,TRBV28,-,CASSLRDGLYNSPLHF,TGTGCCAGCAGTCTCCGGGACGGACTCTATAATTCACCCCTCCACTTT
14,TRBJ2-7,many,TRBV5-1,TRBD1,CASSTRDRGHEQYF,TGCGCCAGCAGCACCCGGGACAGGGGGCATGAGCAGTACTTC
12,TRBJ1-4,many,TRBV18,-,CASSVVGEKLFF,TGTGCCAGCTCGGTGGTAGGTGAAAAACTGTTTTTT
12,TRBJ2-5,many,TRBV7-2,-,CASSSGLETQYF,TGTGCCAGCAGCTCCGGACTTGAGACCCAGTACTTC
15,TRBJ1-5,many,TRBV18,-,CASSPPDSPDQPQHF,TGTGCCAGCTCACCACCCGACAGTCCAGATCAGCCCCAGCATTTT
16,TRBJ2-1,-,TRBV12-3/TRBV12-4,-,CASSLVRAGSYNEQFF,TGTGCCAGCAGTTTGGTTCGGGCCGGCTCCTACAATGAGCAGTTCTTC
11,TRBJ1-1,many,TRBV2,-,CATEGTGHAFF,TGTGCCACCGAGGGCACAGGGCACGCTTTCTTT
14,TRBJ1-1,many,TRBV27,-,CASTPSGIGTEAFF,TGTGCCAGCACCCCCTCTGGGATAGGCACTGAAGCTTTCTTT
15,TRBJ2-5,many,TRBV28,TRBD2,CASSFGLAVRETQYF,TGTGCCAGCAGTTTTGGACTAGCGGTCCGTGAGACCCAGTACTTC
13,TRBJ1-5,-,TRBV24-1,-,CATQRYSNQPQHF,TGTGCCACACAGAGATATAGCAATCAGCCCCAGCATTTT
17,TRBJ2-7,-,TRBV3-1,TRBD1,CASGQETGTGHSYEQYF,TGTGCCAGCGGCCAAGAGACCGGGACAGGGCATTCCTACGAGCAGTACTTC
17,TRBJ2-5,-,TRBV19,-,CASSLSASGLAQETQYF,TGTGCCAGTAGTCTGTCGGCCTCTGGACTCGCCCAAGAGACCCAGTACTTC
12,TRBJ2-7,many,TRBV28,-,CASSLKGREQYF,TGTGCCAGCAGTCTTAAGGGAAGGGAGCAGTACTTC
13,TRBJ2-7,many,TRBV3-1,-,CASSRRNYYEQYF,TGTGCCAGCAGCCGGCGTAACTACTACGAGCAGTACTTC